The clone carrying this T cell receptor beta chain came up a few times. These data come from a study of technical replicates of blood from a few donors. Produced via immunoSEQ multiplex PCR; TCRdb's table is partial and in-frame only. The table lists 75,000 to 95,000 clones, about 95% of them singletons. The source material was T cells isolated from PBMCs. The TCR comes from a human donor in good health.

CDR3 sequence (DNA): TGTGCCAGCAGTGGCCCGGGGGGGATGTCTGGTACGCAGTATTTT. Translating gives CASSGPGGMSGTQYF. This chain links TRBV27 with TRBJ2-3; 8 bases map to TRBD2. CDR3 length: 15 amino acids. V shed 5 bases and J 8 bases; nucleotides not matched to a gene: 12. CDR1 MNHEY and CDR2 SMNVEV come from the germline V gene (reference sequence).